Listed below are T cell receptor beta chains from one sample, sequenced in a study of PD-1 blockade in classical Hodgkin lymphoma. Repertoires were generated with immunoSEQ multiplex PCR, while TCRdb's copy carries only in-frame clones and drops some. The repertoire holds 55,000 to 60,000 clones, with around 90% as singletons. Specimen: peripheral blood mononuclear cells (PBMCs), collected before the second cycle of nivolumab. These receptors came from a human donor with classical Hodgkin lymphoma. Each CDR3 is given with its conserved first and last residue. The D gene is left open where the match is weak. Some rows have no size entry. The others give once, few or many, or a class for an expanded clone.

V	J	D	size	DNA	CDR3
TRBV27	TRBJ1-2	TRBD1	NA	TGTGCCAGCAGTTTATCTGGGACAGGGTTGGGATATGGCTACACCTTC	CASSLSGTGLGYGYTF
TRBV19	TRBJ1-2	TRBD1	once	TGTGCCAGTAGCATCAGGGGGGAAGGCTACACCTTC	CASSIRGEGYTF
TRBV5-1	TRBJ2-7	NA	NA	TGCGCCAGCAGCTTGGTATGGGGGCAGGCCGGCGAGCAGTACTTC	CASSLVWGQAGEQYF
TRBV5-6	TRBJ2-1	NA	NA	TGTGCCAGCAGCTTGGTGGGGGCCAGCGTGTGGGTGGCTGAGCAGTTCTTC	CASSLVGASVWVAEQFF
TRBV5-1	TRBJ2-1	NA	NA	TGCGCCAGCAGCACGGGAATTAATGAGCAGTTCTTC	CASSTGINEQFF
TRBV9	TRBJ1-2	NA	NA	TGTGCCAGCAGCGTTGCCCCCGACACGGGGGAAGGCTATGGCTACACCTTC	CASSVAPDTGEGYGYTF
TRBV30	TRBJ1-5	NA	NA	TGTGCCTGGACCCCGGGCCAGGTTAACCAGCCCCAGCATTTT	CAWTPGQVNQPQHF
TRBV27	TRBJ2-7	NA	NA	TGTGCCAGCAGCTTGACTAGTTACTACGAGCAGTACTTC	CASSLTSYYEQYF
TRBV18	TRBJ2-7	NA	NA	TGTGCCAGCTCACCAAACCACTACGAGCAGTACTTC	CASSPNHYEQYF
TRBV11-2	TRBJ2-3	TRBD2	NA	TGTGCCAGCAGCTTAGCCTCCCTCAGCGGGGGCGTAGATACGCAGTATTTT	CASSLASLSGGVDTQYF
TRBV28	TRBJ2-1	NA	NA	TGTGCCAGCAGTGACGACCTCAGTAATGAGCAGTTCTTC	CASSDDLSNEQFF
TRBV4-2	TRBJ2-5	NA	NA	TGTGCCAGCAGCGCTCTGGAGGGCCCGGAGACCCAGTACTTC	CASSALEGPETQYF
TRBV2	TRBJ1-5	NA	NA	TGTGCCAGCAGTGACGGTGGATCTGATCAGCCCCAGCATTTT	CASSDGGSDQPQHF
TRBV19	TRBJ1-3	NA	NA	TGTGCCAGTAGTATGTTGGTCCAAGGAAACACCATATATTTT	CASSMLVQGNTIYF
TRBV19	TRBJ2-1	NA	NA	TGTGCCAGTAGTATTGGCCAGGGCTCCTACAATGAGCAGTTCTTC	CASSIGQGSYNEQFF
TRBV6-5	TRBJ1-1	NA	NA	TGTGCCAGCAGCGTCGGGGGCACTGAAGCTTTCTTT	CASSVGGTEAFF
TRBV11-2	TRBJ2-7	TRBD1	NA	TGTGCCAGCAGCTTAGGGACAGGGGGCTTTCACTACGAGCAGTACTTC	CASSLGTGGFHYEQYF
TRBV4-1	TRBJ2-3	TRBD2	few	TGCGCCAGCAGCCAAGATTTCGTCCTAGCGGGTGCAGATACGCAGTATTTT	CASSQDFVLAGADTQYF
TRBV27	TRBJ2-3	NA	once	TGTGCCAGCAGCGTGGGGGGACCAGATACGCAGTATTTT	CASSVGGPDTQYF
TRBV29-1	TRBJ2-7	TRBD1	NA	TGCAGCGCCCGGACAGGGAACCTCCGCGAGCAGTACTTC	CSARTGNLREQYF
TRBV16	TRBJ1-5	NA	NA	TGTGCCAGCAGCCCCCCATGGGGGGAAAGTCAGCCCCAGCATTTT	CASSPPWGESQPQHF
TRBV6-5	TRBJ2-2	NA	NA	TGTGCCAGCAGTTACGTCCCCGGGGGTTCCGGGGAGCTGTTTTTT	CASSYVPGGSGELFF
TRBV23-1	TRBJ2-7	NA	once	TGCGCCAGCAGTCACTTATTACGCTTTGATTCGCGACCCACCTACGAGCAGTACTTC	CASSHLLRFDSRPTYEQYF
TRBV7-9	TRBJ1-4	NA	NA	TGTGCCAGCAGCCCCGGGGGAGGGCGAGCTGAAAAACTGTTTTTT	CASSPGGGRAEKLFF
TRBV7-6	TRBJ2-3	TRBD1	NA	TGTGCCAGCAGCTTAGGTTCCGGGACAGGGGGCGCACGGGCAGATACGCAGTATTTT	CASSLGSGTGGARADTQYF
TRBV5-1	TRBJ2-1	TRBD2	NA	TGCGCCAGCAGTCGAGGACTAGGCAAATTGAATGAGCAGTTCTTC	CASSRGLGKLNEQFF
TRBV4-2	TRBJ1-6	NA	NA	TGTGCCAGCAGCCCCCGGCAGGGTGAAAACATTAATTCACCCCTCCACTTT	CASSPRQGENINSPLHF
TRBV7-2	TRBJ2-2	NA	NA	TGTGCCAGCAGCAACAAGTTACCGGTCGCCGGGGAGCTGTTTTTT	CASSNKLPVAGELFF
TRBV7-3	TRBJ2-7	NA	NA	TGTGCCAGCAGCTTAACGGGGGGATCCTACGAGCAGTACTTC	CASSLTGGSYEQYF
TRBV5-1	TRBJ1-4	NA	NA	TGCGCCAGCAGCTTGGTCGGCCAGACAACTAATGAAAAACTGTTTTTT	CASSLVGQTTNEKLFF
TRBV19	TRBJ2-3	NA	NA	TGTGCCAGTAGTATTCAGGGGAGCACAGATACGCAGTATTTT	CASSIQGSTDTQYF
TRBV11-3	TRBJ2-3	NA	NA	TGTGCCAGCAGCCCAGGGGACGCAGATACGCAGTATTTT	CASSPGDADTQYF
TRBV18	TRBJ2-3	TRBD1	NA	TGTGCCAGCTCACCCCTGGGACAGGGGGTCGGCACAGATACGCAGTATTTT	CASSPLGQGVGTDTQYF
TRBV7-9	TRBJ2-7	TRBD1	NA	TGTGCCAGCAGCTTACAAGGGGGCAGGAGCTCCTACGAGCAGTACTTC	CASSLQGGRSSYEQYF
TRBV4-3	TRBJ2-1	TRBD2	NA	TGCGCCAGCAGCCAAGGGACTACTAGCGGGAGGACCTCCTACAGTGAGCAGTTCTTC	CASSQGTTSGRTSYSEQFF
TRBV6-5	TRBJ2-7	TRBD1	NA	TGTGCCAGCAGCAAGGACAGGGGCACCTACGAGCAGTACTTC	CASSKDRGTYEQYF
TRBV28	TRBJ2-1	NA	NA	TGTGCCAGCAGCCCACGGGGGCTTGGGTACAATGAGCAGTTCTTC	CASSPRGLGYNEQFF
TRBV5-1	TRBJ2-7	NA	NA	TGCGCCAGCAGGGCCGGGCTCGGCTCCTACGAGCAGTACTTC	CASRAGLGSYEQYF
TRBV4-1	TRBJ2-3	NA	once	TGCGCCAGCAGTCTCACAGCCGTCCCCCCAGATACGCAGTATTTT	CASSLTAVPPDTQYF
TRBV30	TRBJ1-3	TRBD1	NA	TGTGCCTGGAGGCTCGGGACAGCGATTTCGGGAAACACCATATATTTT	CAWRLGTAISGNTIYF
TRBV27	TRBJ2-7	NA	NA	TGTGCCAGCAGTACAGGGGGGGTGCAATACGAGCAGTACTTC	CASSTGGVQYEQYF
TRBV15	TRBJ1-2	NA	NA	TGTGCCACCAGCAGGGAGAATGACTATGGCTACACCTTC	CATSRENDYGYTF
TRBV27	TRBJ2-1	TRBD2	few	TGTGCCAGCAGTCCGACTAGCGCCTACAAAACGGAGCAGTTCTTC	CASSPTSAYKTEQFF
TRBV19	TRBJ1-1	TRBD1	NA	TGTGCCAGTCAGGGGGGCTTCAACACTGAAGCTTTCTTT	CASQGGFNTEAFF
TRBV5-1	TRBJ2-5	NA	NA	TGCGCCAGCAGCTTGACACTAGCCCAAGAGACCCAGTACTTC	CASSLTLAQETQYF
TRBV18	TRBJ1-1	TRBD1	NA	TGTGCCAGCTCACCCCAGATGGACAGGAGTGGGGGTGGCACTGAAGCTTTCTTT	CASSPQMDRSGGGTEAFF
TRBV27	TRBJ1-3	NA	NA	TGTGCCAGCAGTTTAGCGGGGCAGTCTGGAAACACCATATATTTT	CASSLAGQSGNTIYF
TRBV5-1	TRBJ2-1	NA	NA	TGCGCCAGCAGCTTGGGAAAGGGCCTTTACGATGAGCAGTTCTTC	CASSLGKGLYDEQFF
TRBV27	TRBJ2-7	TRBD2	once	TGTGCCAGCAGAGGGACTAGCGCGACTGACTACGAGCAGTACTTC	CASRGTSATDYEQYF